This T cell receptor (beta chain) was found in a study of blood T cell repertoires in COVID-19 (dated by TCRdb to the early 2020s). Turning to the overall study: Collaborator samples came from the United States, Italy and Spain and covered acute and convalescent phases of COVID-19. Nearly every sample came with metadata listing a de-identified subject ID, COVID-19 status, age in years and sex. The samples were drawn from the first 160 participants of the ongoing ImmuneRACE study and from about 1,200 subjects provided by 6 global collaborators. The dataset comprised deeply sampled blood TCRbeta repertoires from subjects exposed to, actively infected with, or recovered from COVID-19. Where available, HLA class I and class II types were taken from metadata supplied by the sample provider and were not determined by assay-based typing. The material from the prospective study consisted of cDNA or gDNA derived from T cells, B-cell-depleted T cells, or PBMCs. A freely available public database, intended as a resource for researchers studying the immune response to SARS-CoV-2, is where the repertoires were released.

TCRbeta CDR3 regions were amplified from genomic DNA using the immunoSEQ Assay, a bias-controlled multiplex PCR. The original pipeline was this. The number of nucleated cells in each sample was estimated by amplification of reference gene primers within the assay. Sequence reads were collapsed and filtered to measure the absolute abundance of every unique TCRbeta CDR3 rearrangement. For each sample, productive Simpson clonality was calculated as the square root of Simpson's diversity index across productive rearrangements. TCRdb's version of the immuneACCESS table is confined to in-frame rearrangements and falls short of the full clone set. An unresolved V gene accounts for under half of the shortfall where checked; the remainder is of unknown origin. V and J calls and clone size are as listed in that table; D and trimming were resolved from the DNA. Here the sample has about 65,000 clones; roughly 92% occur a single time. 2.9% of the sample rests with the top ten.

Each collaborating institution followed its own protocols to collect whole blood in K2EDTA tubes. For TCRbeta analysis, collaborators shipped samples in one of three forms: frozen whole blood, isolated PBMCs, or DNA extracted from either of those sample types. From cysteine to phenylalanine, the CDR3 is 14 amino acids long. The retained sequence is limited to the CDR3, 42 bases, with the frame set at the first base. Based on the germline V gene, the CDR1 and CDR2 sequences are SGHTA and FQGNSA. Compared with germline, V lacks 4 bases and J lacks 8 bases; bases without a gene match: 9. Summary of the overall study and its limitations: Clinical and demographic metadata were provided uncurated, with the amount varying by source and participant.

With regard to this clone: The specificity of this receptor is unknown. It has no much larger one-base neighbor in the sample; base qualities were not kept.

The material sequenced was peripheral blood. The sequence came from a man in his 70s with active COVID-19. The V gene is TRBV7-2 and the J gene is TRBJ1-2; 8 junctional bases match TRBD1. The nucleotide sequence reads TGTGCCAGCAGCTCGGGACAGGCCTCAGGGGGCTACACCTTC. Its protein product is CASSSGQASGGYTF.